This T cell receptor (beta chain) was observed in a study of T cells expressing NK-cell markers. General observations from the study: For several donors, these clonotypes were likewise the leading ones in the CD3+CD56-NKG2C+ fraction. A range of about 1.0-7.5% of CD8+ T cells consisted of dominant NKG2C+ clonotypes in six donors. What remained unclear was the HCMV specificity of expanded NKG2C+ T cell clones.

Germline V lookup: CDR1 SGHDN, CDR2 FVKESK. The CDR3 extends over 12 amino acids. TCRdb re-called the 5' RACE reads, yielding one record per CDR3 amino acid sequence without DNA. In total, the table holds hundreds of thousands of distinct CDR3 sequences. As concerns this clonotype: What it binds is unknown.

This receptor was obtained from a man between 18 and 69 years old in good health. The V call is TRBV14, the J call TRBJ2-1; no DNA is available, so the TRBD1 call from TCRdb remains unchecked. The specimen was blood T cells: a sorted CD56 or NKG2C T cell subset, CD4+ or CD8+ T cells, or bulk PBMC T cells (not recorded which). The CDR3 sequence: CASSITTGQQFF.